These 30 T cell receptor beta chains share one sample of origin, sequenced in a study of blood T cell repertoires in COVID-19. Profiled with immunoSEQ multiplex PCR; TCRdb holds only in-frame clones, not every one. The sample includes roughly 230,000 clones, 83% of them seen just once. Source material: peripheral blood. All receptors come from a human donor in a cohort sampled during active COVID-19.

The CDR3 protein is CASSVGGRYEQYF. The CDR3, as DNA: TGTGCCAGCAGTGTTGGGGGCCGCTACGAGCAGTACTTC. J is TRBJ2-7 and V is TRBV2, with D maybe TRBD1 (6 bases). Trimming left V 4 bases short and J 3 bases short, with 10 bases between. CDR3 length: 13 residues. Per the germline V gene, CDR1 is SNHLY and CDR2 is FYNNEI.

The rearrangement uses TRBV27 and TRBJ1-1, with D maybe TRBD1 (5 bases). Germline-derived CDR1 and CDR2 are MNHEY and SMNVEV (reference sequence). V was pared by 4 bases and J by 5 bases, with 11 bases between. This CDR3 comprises 13 residues. This CDR3 reads CASSWGGGTEAFF. In DNA form, the CDR3 reads TGTGCCAGCAGTTGGGGGGGAGGGACTGAAGCTTTCTTT.

With regard to this clone: The same CDR3 can be traced to other DNA sequences in this sample. The chain combines TRBV18 with TRBJ1-5, with D perhaps matching TRBD1 (6 bases). In germline, CDR1 is KGHSH, CDR2 LQKENI. The V gene lost 4 bases and the J gene lost 0 bases, with 13 bases spanning the gap. The CDR3 contains 16 residues. The CDR3: CASSLRTGISNQPQHF. The CDR3 nucleotides read TGTGCCAGCTCACTACGAACAGGGATTAGCAATCAGCCCCAGCATTTT. Variable domain in full (rest from reference TRBV18 and TRBJ1-5): NAGVMQNPRHLVRRRGQEARLRCSPMKGHSHVYWYRQLPEEGLKFMVYLQKENIIDESGMPKERFSAEFPKEGPSILRIQQVVRGDSAAYFCASSLRTGISNQPQHFGDGTRLSIL.

This clone has only one observation. The chain employs TRBV7-2 and TRBJ1-3; no reliable D call. Trimming took 5 bases from V and 1 from J, leaving 6 bases between them. In germline, CDR1 is SGHTA, CDR2 FQGNSA. The CDR3 loop spans 13 amino acids. Written as DNA, the CDR3 is TGTGCCAGCAGCACTCAATCTGGAAACACCATATATTTT. It is translated as CASSTQSGNTIYF.

V is TRBV7-2 and J is TRBJ2-3, with TRBD1 identical over 9 bases. The V and J ends lost 4 bases and 6 bases, in that order; junction bases with no gene match: 8. The CDR3 spans 15 residues. Germline V lookup: CDR1 SGHTA, CDR2 FQGNSA. For the CDR3, the DNA is TGTGCCAGCAGCTCTCAACAGGGGGCGCGGGATACGCAGTATTTT. Protein: CASSSQQGARDTQYF. The full variable domain, in which reference TRBV7-2 and TRBJ2-3 provide the parts outside the CDR3, is GAGVSQSPSNKVTEKGKDVELRCDPISGHTALYWYRQSLGQGLEFLIYFQGNSAPDKSGLPSDRFSAERTGGSVSTLTIQRTQQEDSAVYLCASSSQQGARDTQYFGPGTRLTVL.

This chain uses TRBV14 with TRBJ1-1, with D possibly being TRBD1 (6 bases). V was shortened by 1 base and J by 4 bases, with 10 bases between the two germline ends. This CDR3 has 14 amino acids. The germline gives CDR1 SGHDN, CDR2 FVKESK. CDR3 sequence reads: CASSQVRGGTEAFF. DNA of the CDR3: TGTGCCAGCAGCCAAGTAAGAGGGGGCACTGAAGCTTTCTTT.

The V call is TRBV12-3 or TRBV12-4, the J call TRBJ1-5; no definite D call. The V end lost 6 bases, the J end lost 4 bases, and 10 bases lay between the germline ends. The CDR3 totals 13 residues. The CDR3 region is CASSPGLNQPQHF. In DNA, the CDR3 is TGTGCCAGCAGCCCGGGTCTTAATCAGCCCCAGCATTTT.

The rearrangement joins TRBV4-1 to TRBJ2-7, with no clear D. The CDR3 is 14 residues long. V was cut by 0 bases and J by 2 bases, with 8 bases left in between. Germline CDR1 reads MGHRA; CDR2 reads YSYEKL. The CDR3 DNA sequence: TGCGCCAGCAGCCAAGAGGCACAAGCCTACGAGCAGTACTTC. Its protein product is CASSQEAQAYEQYF.

This rearrangement joins TRBV6-5 to TRBJ1-2; 8 bases are a match to TRBD1. Trimming took 10 bases from V and 3 from J; bases not matched to a gene: 4. The CDR3 is made up of 12 amino acids. CDR1 MNHEY and CDR2 SVGAGI come from the germline V gene. The CDR3 region has the DNA TGTGCCACTGCGACAGGGGACTATGGCTACACCTTC. It yields the protein CATATGDYGYTF.

This clone was picked up many times. The chain uses TRBV7-6 and TRBJ2-5; D possibly corresponds to TRBD1 (5 bases). Germline V gives CDR1 SGHVS, CDR2 FNYEAQ. Trimming removed 0 bases from V and 5 bases from J, with 13 bases in between. The CDR3 spans 15 residues. CDR3 region: CASSLARGSGETQYF. The DNA for the CDR3 is TGTGCCAGCAGCTTAGCTAGAGGATCAGGGGAGACCCAGTACTTC.

V is TRBV10-2 and J is TRBJ2-5; TRBD2 matches 10 bases. Germline-derived CDR1 and CDR2 are WSHSY and SAAADI. With 7 bases clipped from V and 0 bases from J, the junction kept 5 bases outside the gene matches. CDR3 length: 15 amino acids. CDR3 sequence reads: CASTVTSGHQETQYF. The CDR3, as DNA: TGCGCCAGCACGGTGACTAGCGGGCACCAAGAGACCCAGTACTTC.

V usage is TRBV18 and J usage is TRBJ2-3; a weak D match, TRBD2 (5 bases). CDR1 is KGHSH and CDR2 is LQKENI in the germline V gene. V lost 0 bases and J 3 bases, leaving 10 bases between the germline ends. The CDR3 contains 15 residues. The CDR3 region has the DNA TGTGCCAGCTCACCACCGAACGGCGGGACAGATACGCAGTATTTT. Amino acids: CASSPPNGGTDTQYF.

The gene calls are TRBV13 and TRBJ2-4; D gene unclear. Trimming took off 0 bases at V and 6 bases at J, with 3 bases between the two ends. The CDR3 has 12 residues. Germline V CDR1 and CDR2: PRHDT, FYEKMQ (reference sequence). The CDR3, as DNA: TGTGCCAGCAGCTTAGGACTAAACATTCAGTACTTC. Its translation is CASSLGLNIQYF. The whole variable domain, remainder taken from reference TRBV13 and TRBJ2-4, is AAGVIQSPRHLIKEKRETATLKCYPIPRHDTVYWYQQGPGQDPQFLISFYEKMQSDKGSIPDRFSAQQFSDYHSELNMSSLELGDSALYFCASSLGLNIQYFGAGTRLSVL.

This clone has more than one count but fewer than ten. The J gene is TRBJ1-6, the V gene TRBV30, with a possible D match to TRBD1 (5 bases). The CDR3 is made up of 15 amino acids. Trimming took 1 base from V and 9 from J, leaving 16 bases between them. Germline loops: CDR1 GTSNPN, CDR2 SVGIG (reference sequence). The CDR3: CAWSEYGGGSSPLHF. CDR3 nucleotide sequence: TGTGCCTGGAGTGAGTACGGGGGTGGAAGTTCACCCCTCCACTTT.

The chain combines TRBV15 with TRBJ2-7, with 7 bases aligning to TRBD1. With 3 bases clipped from V and 0 bases from J, the junction kept 5 bases outside the gene matches. The CDR3 contains 15 residues. CDR1 and CDR2 from the germline V gene are LNHNV and YYDKDF (reference sequence). The CDR3 protein is CATSRGTGDSYEQYF. The CDR3 DNA reads as TGTGCCACCAGCAGGGGAACAGGGGACTCCTACGAGCAGTACTTC.

The chain joins TRBV7-3 to TRBJ2-5; 10 nucleotides align to TRBD2. The J segment lost 2 bases and the V segment lost 5 bases, leaving 2 bases of the junction unmatched. Germline V gene sequence: CDR1 SGHTA, CDR2 FQGTGA. CDR3 length equals 14 residues. CDR3 nucleotides: TGTGCCAGCAGCCCAGCGGGGGGGCAAGAGACCCAGTACTTC. As protein: CASSPAGGQETQYF. Full variable domain (remainder filled in from reference TRBV7-3 and TRBJ2-5): GAGVSQTPSNKVTEKGKYVELRCDPISGHTALYWYRQSLGQGPEFLIYFQGTGAADDSGLPNDRFFAVRPEGSVSTLKIQRTERGDSAVYLCASSPAGGQETQYFGPGTRLLVL.

V gene TRBV30 combines with J gene TRBJ2-7, with TRBD2 matching 11 bases. The CDR3 consists of 12 residues. V gave up 8 bases and J gave up 7 bases; unmatched junction bases: 7. Germline assignment: CDR1 GTSNPN and CDR2 SVGIG (reference sequence). This chain's CDR3 is CALSGGAYEQYF. The CDR3 DNA is TGTGCCCTTAGCGGGGGGGCTTATGAGCAGTACTTC.

V is TRBV28 and J is TRBJ2-4; D may be TRBD1 (6 bases). CDR3 length: 16 amino acids. Germline CDR1 is MDHEN and CDR2 is SYDVKM. The V and J ends lost 3 bases and 0 bases respectively, with 12 bases between them. This CDR3 is CASSLAGEGAKNIQYF. CDR3 nucleotide sequence: TGTGCCAGCAGTTTGGCAGGGGAAGGAGCCAAAAACATTCAGTACTTC.

The chain recombines TRBV28 with TRBJ1-3; 9 nucleotides match TRBD1. V gave up 2 bases and J gave up 3 bases; unmatched junction bases: 5. The CDR3 sequence is 16 residues long. Per the germline V gene, CDR1 is MDHEN and CDR2 is SYDVKM. The CDR3 loop is CASSLQDRGGGNTIYF. CDR3 bases: TGTGCCAGCAGTTTACAGGACAGGGGAGGTGGAAACACCATATATTTT.

The sample holds a few counts of this clone. This chain uses TRBV27 with TRBJ2-7; D is unclear. The germline gives CDR1 MNHEY, CDR2 SMNVEV (reference sequence). Trimming took off 5 bases at V and 3 bases at J, with 11 bases between the two ends. The CDR3 consists of 13 residues. CDR3 nucleotide sequence: TGTGCCAGCAGTGGCTCGTCGTTCTACGAGCAGTACTTC. The encoded protein is CASSGSSFYEQYF.

This chain joins TRBV9 and TRBJ2-7; 8 bases agree with TRBD2. V shed 0 bases, J shed 7 bases, and the junction held 12 bases outside the gene matches. This CDR3 is built from 16 residues. CDR1 SGDLS and CDR2 YYNGEE come from the germline V gene. Here the CDR3 reads CASSVAPGGARGEQYF. CDR3 DNA sequence: TGTGCCAGCAGCGTAGCCCCGGGAGGGGCCAGAGGAGAGCAGTACTTC.

This chain links TRBV9 with TRBJ1-1; D possibly corresponds to TRBD1 (5 bases). V lost 0 bases, J lost 6 bases, and 18 bases lay in between. Germline V gives CDR1 SGDLS, CDR2 YYNGEE. The CDR3 consists of 16 residues. This CDR3 is CASSVEVEWGVSEAFF. The CDR3 DNA sequence: TGTGCCAGCAGCGTAGAAGTAGAGTGGGGGGTATCTGAAGCTTTCTTT.

This clone appeared a single time. This rearrangement joins TRBV20-1 to TRBJ2-1; D unclear. Germline values: CDR1 DFQATT, CDR2 SNEGSKA (reference sequence). The CDR3 sequence is 11 residues long. Trimming left V 5 bases short and J 12 bases short, with 14 bases between. The CDR3: CSARSPAGQFF. In DNA, the CDR3 is TGCAGTGCTCGAAGCCCTGCCGGGCAGTTCTTC.

The V call is TRBV28, the J call TRBJ2-2; 8 nucleotides agree with TRBD2. CDR1 MDHEN and CDR2 SYDVKM come from the germline V gene. V gave up 8 bases and J gave up 0 bases; unmatched junction bases: 11. CDR3 length: 17 residues. As DNA, the CDR3 is TGTGCCAGCCTCGAAGTTCTAGCGGGTTCGAACACCGGGGAGCTGTTTTTT. The encoded protein is CASLEVLAGSNTGELFF.

This chain uses TRBV5-1 with TRBJ2-3, with 10 bases lining up with TRBD2. Germline V lookup: CDR1 SGHRS, CDR2 YFSETQ. The CDR3 loop spans 18 amino acids. Trimming took 0 bases from V and 2 from J; bases not matched to a gene: 9. The CDR3 reads CASSLGVGLAPNTDTQYF. In nucleotides, the CDR3 is TGCGCCAGCAGCTTGGGGGTGGGACTAGCGCCCAACACAGATACGCAGTATTTT.

This sequence joins TRBV9 and TRBJ1-1; D gene unclear. The CDR3 runs to 15 residues. CDR1 SGDLS and CDR2 YYNGEE come from the germline V gene. V was clipped by 0 bases and J by 6 bases, with 15 bases between them. This chain's CDR3 is CASSVVLRRDAEAFF. Here the CDR3 DNA reads TGTGCCAGCAGCGTAGTCCTTAGGAGAGATGCTGAAGCTTTCTTT.

V usage is TRBV30 and J usage is TRBJ1-1; 11 positions agree with TRBD1. CDR1 and CDR2 (germline): GTSNPN, SVGIG (reference sequence). Trimming removed 0 bases from V and 1 base from J; junction bases left unmatched: 4. The length of the CDR3 is 16 residues. DNA for the CDR3: TGTGCCTGGAGTGTCGGACAGGGGGCATCGAACACTGAAGCTTTCTTT. Translating gives CAWSVGQGASNTEAFF.

V and J are TRBV7-9 and TRBJ1-1; no clear D gene. Germline V lookup: CDR1 SEHNR, CDR2 FQNEAQ (reference sequence). This CDR3 has 13 residues. Between the trimmed V and J ends, which lost 5 bases and 4 bases, there was a span of 11 bases. CDR3 sequence: CASSARLGTEAFF. DNA for the CDR3: TGTGCCAGCAGCGCTAGACTTGGCACTGAAGCTTTCTTT.

The chain couples TRBV4-1 to TRBJ2-2; TRBD2 agrees at 12 bases. Germline CDR1 MGHRA, CDR2 YSYEKL. V lost 0 bases to trimming and J lost 6 bases; unmatched junction nucleotides: 11. The CDR3 has 19 amino acids. The CDR3 protein is CASSQELLRASGRAGELFF. Here the CDR3 DNA reads TGCGCCAGCAGCCAAGAACTTCTTCGGGCTAGCGGGAGGGCCGGGGAGCTGTTTTTT.

J is TRBJ1-2 and V is TRBV5-6, with D perhaps TRBD1 (6 bases). CDR1 and CDR2 (germline): SGHDT, YYEEEE. V shed 6 bases and J shed 4 bases, with 19 bases lying between them. The CDR3 totals 15 residues. The CDR3: CASIRGLQGLYGYTF. For the CDR3, the DNA is TGTGCCAGCATTAGGGGATTACAGGGTCTCTATGGCTACACCTTC.